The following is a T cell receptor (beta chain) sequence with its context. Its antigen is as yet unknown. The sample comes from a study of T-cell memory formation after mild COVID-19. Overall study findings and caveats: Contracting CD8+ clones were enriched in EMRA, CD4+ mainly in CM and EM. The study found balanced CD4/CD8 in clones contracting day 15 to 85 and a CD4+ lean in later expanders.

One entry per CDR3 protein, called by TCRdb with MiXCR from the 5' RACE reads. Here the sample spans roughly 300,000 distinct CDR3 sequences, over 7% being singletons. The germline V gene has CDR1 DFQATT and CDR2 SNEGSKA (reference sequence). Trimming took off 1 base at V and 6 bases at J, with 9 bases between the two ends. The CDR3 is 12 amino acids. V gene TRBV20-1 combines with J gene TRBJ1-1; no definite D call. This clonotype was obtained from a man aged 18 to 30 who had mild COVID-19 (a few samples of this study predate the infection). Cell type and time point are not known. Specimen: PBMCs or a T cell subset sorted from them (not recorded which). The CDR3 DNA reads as TGCAGTGCTAGAGCCCTAGACGCTGAAGCTTTCTTT. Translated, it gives CSARALDAEAFF.